The T cell receptor beta chain under discussion was sequenced for a study of T cells in Graves' hyperthyroidism and ophthalmopathy. Points from the study as a whole: The authors' 13 V-J model separated ophthalmopathy from stable hyperthyroidism. The blood repertoire included most of the expanded thyroid clonotypes above 0.001.

Amplified regions were TCR beta CDR3 sequences from RNA transcripts. A first-round RT-PCR of the TCR CDR3 used the HTBI primer set. TCRdb fed the multiplex PCR reads into MiXCR, producing one record per CDR3 protein. The table lists more than 350,000 distinct CDR3 sequences, 14% of them singletons, with roughly a fifth in the top ten. Diagnoses rested on clinical symptoms, serum thyroxine and TRAb, thyroid ultrasound and orbital computed tomography. This clonotype was detected only a few times. Its antigen remains unidentified. Sample: blood. This clonotype was obtained from a woman aged 30 to 39 with Graves' ophthalmopathy.

The CDR3 region has the DNA TGTGCCAGTAGTATAAAGGTCGGCGGGGGGGCACATGAGCAGTTCTTC. Protein sequence: CASSIKVGGGAHEQFF. The chain is built from TRBV19 and TRBJ2-1; 9 bases match TRBD2. J lost 8 bases, V lost 2 bases, and 10 bases had no gene match. This CDR3 is 16 amino acids long. The germline CDR1 and CDR2 sequences are LNHDA and SQIVND (reference sequence).